This T cell receptor (beta chain) was recovered during a study of brain T cells in children with intractable seizures. Study observations and caveats: Patients' HCMV serostatus was unknown; virus specificity rests on CDR3 similarity alone. Pre- and post-surgery blood differed in depth, so pre-surgery absences may be undersampling.

Libraries were prepared by immunoSEQ multiplex PCR; TCRdb keeps only in-frame clonotypes and omits some of them. The sample lists about 350,000 clones, more than 85% seen once, with 5.7% in the top ten. Trimming took 0 bases from V and 3 from J; bases not matched to a gene: 5. Per germline, CDR1 SGHRS and CDR2 YFSETQ. The CDR3 length is 15 residues. This sample's time point: blood from clinic visit 5 months post-surgery; TSC patient then seizure free. The sequenced cases were selected for having the highest brain T cell transcript signatures. At least one anti-epileptic drug was given before surgery. A note on this clone: Antigen unknown.

The TCR sequence derives from a boy in the first two years of life with tuberous sclerosis and intractable seizures. The material was peripheral blood, obtained around 5 months after surgery. The chain joins TRBV5-1 to TRBJ1-2, with 7 bases matching TRBD1. The DNA for the CDR3 is TGCGCCAGCAGCTTGGGAACAGGGGAGTACTATGGCTACACCTTC. This encodes CASSLGTGEYYGYTF. Full variable domain (missing parts from reference TRBV5-1 and TRBJ1-2): KAGVTQTPRYLIKTRGQQVTLSCSPISGHRSVSWYQQTPGQGLQFLFEYFSETQRNKGNFPGRFSGRQFSNSRSEMNVSTLELGDSALYLCASSLGTGEYYGYTFGSGTRLTVV.